These T cell receptor beta chains were read from a single sample in a study of blood T cell repertoires in COVID-19. Produced via immunoSEQ multiplex PCR; TCRdb's table is partial and in-frame only. In the table there are about 190,000 clones, around 88% of which are singletons. The specimen was PBMCs or T cells enriched from blood (not recorded which). Receptors originate from a woman aged 30 to 39 who had recovered from COVID-19. Each CDR3 is given with its conserved first and last residue. The D gene is left open where the match is weak. The size entry is marked missing in some rows and otherwise reads once, few, many or a size class.

clone size	CDR3 length	V gene	D gene	J gene	CDR3 DNA	CDR3 protein
NA	14	TRBV11-1	NA	TRBJ1-3	TGTGCCAGCAGCTTGGGGGCCTCTGGAAACACCATATATTTT	CASSLGASGNTIYF
NA	13	TRBV2	NA	TRBJ1-4	TGTGCCAGCACTAGACAGTCTAATGAAAAACTGTTTTTT	CASTRQSNEKLFF
NA	13	TRBV2	NA	TRBJ1-2	TGTGCCAGCGGAGAGACAGGTCCGGGAGGCTACACCTTC	CASGETGPGGYTF
NA	15	TRBV5-8	TRBD1	TRBJ2-2	TGTGCCAGCAGCGGGGGCCAGGGGGCTACCGGGGAGCTGTTTTTT	CASSGGQGATGELFF
NA	14	TRBV6-5	NA	TRBJ2-1	TGTGCCAGCAGAAGGGACACCCTTTACAATGAGCAGTTCTTC	CASRRDTLYNEQFF
NA	13	TRBV15	NA	TRBJ1-2	TGTGCCACCAGCAGAGATATGGGCGCACGGCCCACCTTC	CATSRDMGARPTF
NA	17	TRBV7-6	TRBD1	TRBJ1-5	TGTGCCAGCAGCTTAGTGTCCGGGACAGGGATGGATCAGCCCCAGCATTTT	CASSLVSGTGMDQPQHF
once	13	TRBV19	TRBD1	TRBJ2-7	TGTGCCAGTAGCCCGGGACAGTCCTACGAGCAGTACTTC	CASSPGQSYEQYF
NA	19	TRBV28	TRBD2	TRBJ2-1	TGTGCCAGCAGTTTATTGGGACTAGCGGGAGAAATGGGCATCAATGAGCAGTTCTTC	CASSLLGLAGEMGINEQFF
once	16	TRBV2	TRBD2	TRBJ2-1	TGTGCCAGCAGTTCGCGGACTAGAAACCCTTACAATGAGCAGTTCTTC	CASSSRTRNPYNEQFF
NA	13	TRBV25-1	NA	TRBJ2-1	TGTGCCAGCAGTGAATCAGTTTACAATGAGCAGTTCTTC	CASSESVYNEQFF
NA	13	TRBV14	NA	TRBJ2-7	TGTGCCAGCAGCCATCAGGGGCTGGACGAGCAGTACTTC	CASSHQGLDEQYF
NA	12	TRBV7-9	NA	TRBJ2-7	TGTGCCAGCAGCTTAGGTACAAACGAGCAGTACTTC	CASSLGTNEQYF
NA	17	TRBV19	NA	TRBJ1-4	TGTGCCAGTAGTATAGATCCCCAGGCGACCACTAATGAAAAACTGTTTTTT	CASSIDPQATTNEKLFF
NA	16	TRBV6-5	NA	TRBJ2-2	TGTGCCAGCAGTTACGGTGGCAGGGGTTTCACCGGGGAGCTGTTTTTT	CASSYGGRGFTGELFF
NA	16	TRBV21-1	NA	TRBJ1-5	TGTGCCAGCACCATCCGGAGGGACCCAAGCAATCAGCCCCAGCATTTT	CASTIRRDPSNQPQHF
NA	14	TRBV3-1/TRBV3-2	NA	TRBJ1-2	TGTGCCAGCAGCCAAGAGGCAGGGAACTATGGCTACACCTTC	CASSQEAGNYGYTF
NA	15	TRBV7-9	TRBD2	TRBJ2-1	TGTGCCAGCAGCTTAGTAGCGGGGGCTTACAATGAGCAGTTCTTC	CASSLVAGAYNEQFF
NA	13	TRBV29-1	TRBD1	TRBJ1-3	TGCAGCGTTGAAGGGACAGGGGGCGAGGCCATATATTTT	CSVEGTGGEAIYF
NA	13	TRBV29-1	TRBD1	TRBJ2-5	TGCAGCGTTACGGGACAGCCCCAAGAGACCCAGTACTTC	CSVTGQPQETQYF
NA	13	TRBV30	NA	TRBJ2-1	TGTGCCTGGAGTGTACCTAGGATAAATGAGCAGTTCTTC	CAWSVPRINEQFF
NA	19	TRBV19	TRBD1	TRBJ1-1	TGTGCCAGTAGTATAGGGGGTCCGGGGACAGGGGGCCTGTGGACTGAAGCTTTCTTT	CASSIGGPGTGGLWTEAFF
once	18	TRBV4-2	NA	TRBJ1-2	TGTGCCAGCAGCCACCGATACTTTTTCAGGGGCAGGATGGGTGGCTACACCTTC	CASSHRYFFRGRMGGYTF
once	15	TRBV27	TRBD1	TRBJ1-2	TGTGCCAGCAGTTTCGTCGGACAGGGCTACTATGGCTACACCTTC	CASSFVGQGYYGYTF
NA	14	TRBV5-4	NA	TRBJ2-1	TGTGCCAGCAGCTTGATAGCGCAAGTAAATGAGCAGTTCTTC	CASSLIAQVNEQFF
once	18	TRBV11-2	NA	TRBJ2-2	TGTGCCAGCAGCTTAACCCCGTGGGAGAATACAAGGGCCGGGGAGCTGTTTTTT	CASSLTPWENTRAGELFF
NA	16	TRBV7-9	NA	TRBJ2-7	TGTGCCAGCAGCATCAATTCCCCACGGGGGTCCTACGAGCAGTACTTC	CASSINSPRGSYEQYF
NA	17	TRBV23-1	NA	TRBJ1-6	TGCGCCAGCAGTCAATATCAAAGGCAGGGGAAGAATTCACCCCTCCACTTT	CASSQYQRQGKNSPLHF
NA	12	TRBV27	NA	TRBJ1-1	TGTGCCAGCAGCCCTGGAGGCACTGAAGCTTTCTTT	CASSPGGTEAFF
once	16	TRBV30	NA	TRBJ1-4	TGTGCCTTACTCCCGGAGAGGAGTCAATTCAATGAAAAACTGTTTTTT	CALLPERSQFNEKLFF
NA	13	TRBV2	NA	TRBJ2-5	TGTGCCAGCAGTGGTACAGGGCAAGAGACCCAGTACTTC	CASSGTGQETQYF
NA	15	TRBV14	NA	TRBJ2-2	TGTGCCAGCAGCCAAGTAACGGGGATTGCCGGGGAGCTGTTTTTT	CASSQVTGIAGELFF
NA	14	TRBV5-6	TRBD1	TRBJ2-7	TGTGCCAGCAGCCCGACAGGGCACGGCTACGAGCAGTACTTC	CASSPTGHGYEQYF
NA	11	TRBV6-5	NA	TRBJ2-1	TGTGCCAGCAGTCCCGGCGGGGAGCAGTTCTTC	CASSPGGEQFF
few	18	TRBV14	TRBD2	TRBJ2-1	TGTGCCAGCAGCCAAAGGACTAGCGGGAGGGTAGCCTACAATGAGCAGTTCTTC	CASSQRTSGRVAYNEQFF
NA	14	TRBV7-3	TRBD2	TRBJ2-7	TGTGCCAGCAGCCCGACGCCTAGCGGGTACGAGCAGTACTTC	CASSPTPSGYEQYF
NA	16	TRBV5-1	TRBD2	TRBJ2-7	TGCGCCAGCAGTCTCGGGTTCACCCTAGCGGGTTACGAGCAGTACTTC	CASSLGFTLAGYEQYF
NA	13	TRBV4-1	NA	TRBJ2-5	TGCGCCAGCAGCCAAGGGAGTCTGGAGACCCAGTACTTC	CASSQGSLETQYF
few	12	TRBV7-8	NA	TRBJ2-1	TGTGCCAGCAGCGCCAGGGGGGTTGAGCAGTTCTTC	CASSARGVEQFF
NA	14	TRBV7-9	TRBD1	TRBJ2-7	TGTGCCAGCAGCCCAACAGGGGTTACTTACGAGCAGTACTTC	CASSPTGVTYEQYF
NA	13	TRBV3-1/TRBV3-2	NA	TRBJ1-5	TGTGCCAGCAGCCACCGGGACAATCAGCCCCAGCATTTT	CASSHRDNQPQHF